This is a list of T cell receptor beta chains from one sample in a study of T cells in Graves' hyperthyroidism and ophthalmopathy. Via MiXCR, TCRdb re-called the multiplex PCR reads, giving one row per CDR3 protein. This table holds 340,000 or so distinct CDR3 sequences, 15% to 20% found once. Sequencing was done on a sample of blood. These receptors all stem from a woman aged 45-65 years with Graves' hyperthyroidism. The CDR3 runs from the conserved cysteine through the conserved F or W.

j_gene	v_gene	CDR3aa
TRBJ2-7	TRBV2	CASSTLAAPYEQYF
TRBJ2-4	TRBV20-1	CSGSLENRNIQYF
TRBJ2-3	TRBV12-3/TRBV12-4	CASSPASTDTQYF
TRBJ2-6	TRBV5-1	CASSSGQGLSGANVLTF
TRBJ2-6	TRBV28	CASSQAWANVLTF
TRBJ2-1	TRBV13	CASSLGGGANNEQFF
TRBJ2-1	TRBV5-1	CASRYDSSNEQFF
TRBJ1-2	TRBV5-1	CASNFSGNYGYTF
TRBJ2-3	TRBV3-1	CASSQDPGLAGASFSTDTQYF
TRBJ2-1	TRBV2	CATGRYNEQFF
TRBJ2-2	TRBV9	CASSVFTGNTGELFF
TRBJ2-2	TRBV3-1	CASSQVLRLTGELFF
TRBJ1-1	TRBV4-1	CASSPEQGRHTEAFF
TRBJ1-4	TRBV11-2	CASSLLGEGREKLFF
TRBJ1-1	TRBV12-3/TRBV12-4	CASSWTGLNTEAFF
TRBJ1-2	TRBV2	CASSDAGDFSFLGYTF
TRBJ1-5	TRBV2	CASSETGGVQPQHF
TRBJ2-2	TRBV20-1	CSARDLMGQGAGELFF
TRBJ2-3	TRBV28	CASSLRGDTDTQYF
TRBJ2-3	TRBV3-1	CASSQGGSPMAQYF
TRBJ2-6	TRBV5-1	CASSLGLSGANVLTF
TRBJ2-5	TRBV27	CASSLTGGDRETQYF
TRBJ2-7	TRBV29-1	CSVAWDRENYEQYF
TRBJ2-3	TRBV14	CASSPNSGKTDTQYF
TRBJ2-5	TRBV12-3/TRBV12-4	CASSHPKRAQYF
TRBJ1-4	TRBV10-2	CASRRGGDNEKLFF
TRBJ1-2	TRBV7-2	CASSQGQYAYGYTF
TRBJ2-5	TRBV19	CASSGQGVETQYF
TRBJ1-4	TRBV6-5	CASNYEGGNEKLFF
TRBJ1-1	TRBV13	CASSRTNTEAFF
TRBJ2-3	TRBV10-1	CASSEGRGSDTQYF
TRBJ2-1	TRBV6-2/TRBV6-3	CASSLSLRWQFF